Following are 22 T cell receptor beta chains from one sample sequenced in a study of CD8 T cells in ankylosing spondylitis (dated by TCRdb to the late 2010s). These TCRs' antigens remain unknown. The receptor library was made with 5' RACE. The sample was run on an Illumina HiSeq 2500. TCRdb took the public reads, trimmed them with fastp at Q25, ran MiXCR for clone calling and kept in-frame beta chains. Entries that share a CDR3 protein sequence are merged under the most common genes and DNA. This sample lists around 220,000 distinct CDR3 sequences; approximately 16% were detected once. Jointly, the top ten make up approximately 40% of the sample. Study-wide findings and limitations: A TCR beta motif made up of roughly eight highly homologous amino acid variants appeared to be characteristic of blood from ankylosing spondylitis patients.

The sample was blood, either unsorted or a sorted T cell fraction (not recorded which). These receptors were taken from a male donor with ankylosing spondylitis.

V gene TRBV27 combines with J gene TRBJ2-5; D is unresolved. CDR3 length: 14 amino acids. Between the trimmed V and J ends, which lost 0 bases and 5 bases, there was a span of 10 bases. Germline CDR1 MNHEY, CDR2 SMNVEV (reference sequence). CDR3 sequence (DNA): TGTGCCAGCAGTTTATCCGGGTCCGGCGAGACCCAGTACTTC. It encodes CASSLSGSGETQYF.

The chain is built from TRBV5-6 and TRBJ2-4; D gene uncertain. The V gene's germline CDR1 is SGHDT and CDR2 YYEEEE. V was pared by 3 bases and J by 0 bases, with 7 bases between. This CDR3 spans 14 amino acids. CDR3 DNA: TGTGCCAGCAGCTCGCATCTAGCCAAAAACATTCAGTACTTC. It encodes CASSSHLAKNIQYF.

The chain joins TRBV2 to TRBJ1-1; no clear D. Deletions cut 4 bases from V and 2 bases from J, with 5 bases between. Germline CDR1 and CDR2: SNHLY and FYNNEI. The CDR3 spans 12 residues. CDR3 protein: CASSADNTEAFF. DNA for the CDR3: TGTGCCAGCAGTGCCGACAACACTGAAGCTTTCTTT.

This chain connects TRBV15 to TRBJ2-6; maybe TRBD1 (6 bases). CDR1 and CDR2 (germline): LNHNV, YYDKDF (reference sequence). The CDR3 loop spans 16 amino acids. V gave up 1 base and J gave up 0 bases, with 7 bases separating them. CDR3 coding DNA: TGTGCCACCAGCAGAGGGACAGACTCTGGGGCCAACGTCCTGACTTTC. Encoded protein: CATSRGTDSGANVLTF. Full variable domain (missing parts from reference TRBV15 and TRBJ2-6): DAMVIQNPRYQVTQFGKPVTLSCSQTLNHNVMYWYQQKSSQAPKLLFHYYDKDFNNEADTPDNFQSRRPNTSFCFLDIRSPGLGDTAMYLCATSRGTDSGANVLTFGAGSRLTVL.

This clonotype was recorded a few times. The chain carries TRBV7-9 and TRBJ2-7; the D is unclear. This CDR3 spans 17 amino acids. The V gene lost 4 bases and the J gene lost 0 bases, with 19 bases spanning the gap. Germline CDR1 and CDR2: SEHNR and FQNEAQ (reference sequence). The CDR3 DNA follows: TGTGCCAGCAGCTCCTTACGGCGGACCGAAAGCTCCTACGAGCAGTACTTC. Its translation is CASSSLRRTESSYEQYF.

There are a few counts of this clonotype. In DNA form, the CDR3 reads TGTGCCAGCAGTTTAGGCGGGGTTAGGCCCTACCCAGGTTATAGCAATCAGCCCCAGCATTTT. Translated, it gives CASSLGGVRPYPGYSNQPQHF. V and J are TRBV28 and TRBJ1-5; D ambiguous. CDR1 is MDHEN and CDR2 is SYDVKM in the germline V gene. Trimming shortened V by 2 bases and J by 0 bases, and 26 bases separated the two germline ends. The CDR3 runs 21 residues.

The V and J genes are TRBV6-5 and TRBJ1-1; D possibly corresponds to TRBD1 (5 bases). CDR1 and CDR2 from the germline V gene are MNHEY and SVGAGI. The CDR3 runs 14 residues. V gave up 0 bases and J gave up 3 bases, with 8 bases separating them. The DNA for the CDR3 is TGTGCCAGCAGTTACTCCAGAGGGGACACTGAAGCTTTCTTT. Residues: CASSYSRGDTEAFF.

This clonotype was recorded at least ten times. The chain employs TRBV27 and TRBJ2-1; no clear D gene. This CDR3 contains 13 residues. Deletions cut 3 bases from V and 4 bases from J, with 7 bases between. The germline V gene has CDR1 MNHEY and CDR2 SMNVEV (reference sequence). DNA of the CDR3: TGTGCCAGCAGTTTTAGTGGGTACAATGAGCAGTTCTTC. Translation gives CASSFSGYNEQFF.

This clonotype has a handful of counts. This sequence joins TRBV12-3 or TRBV12-4 and TRBJ1-5; possibly TRBD1 for D (6 bases). This CDR3 is 14 amino acids long. V was pared by 4 bases and J by 5 bases, with 12 bases between. CDR3 sequence (DNA): TGTGCCAGCAGTTCCCAGGGGAGTGATCAGCCCCAGCATTTT. Translated, it gives CASSSQGSDQPQHF.

This clonotype was detected only a few times. Compared with germline, one end of the junction differs, possibly owing to a read error. The chain carries TRBV4-1 and TRBJ2-3, with 10 bases lining up with TRBD2. The CDR3 totals 15 residues. Germline V gene sequence: CDR1 MGHRA, CDR2 YSYEKL. CDR3 in DNA: TGCGCCAGCAGCCAAGGTTGGCTAGCGGGAGATAGGCAGTATTTT. This translates into CASSQGWLAGDRQYF.

The CDR3 DNA follows: TGTGCCAGCAGTCCAAGGGACGGAGTATCTGGAAACACCATATATTTT. Translation: CASSPRDGVSGNTIYF. The chain uses TRBV12-3 or TRBV12-4 and TRBJ1-3, with a possible D match to TRBD1 (5 bases). CDR3 length: 16 residues. V was pared by 5 bases and J by 1 base, with 15 bases between.

The gene calls are TRBV27 and TRBJ1-2; D gene unclear. This CDR3 has 14 amino acids. The germline gives CDR1 MNHEY, CDR2 SMNVEV (reference sequence). V lost 3 bases, J lost 2 bases, and 10 bases lay in between. CDR3 amino acids: CASSFAGENYGYTF. The CDR3 DNA sequence: TGTGCCAGCAGTTTCGCCGGGGAGAACTATGGCTACACCTTC.

This chain uses TRBV5-1 with TRBJ2-7; D might be TRBD1 or TRBD2, each matching 5 bases. CDR1 SGHRS and CDR2 YFSETQ come from the germline V gene. V was cut by 2 bases and J by 5 bases, with 11 bases left in between. The CDR3 spans 13 residues. The DNA of the CDR3 is TGCGCCAGCAGCTTTGCCCTGGGGGACGAGCAGTACTTC. This encodes CASSFALGDEQYF.

This clonotype turned up a few times. The chain carries TRBV4-1 and TRBJ2-2; D is unclear. The germline CDR1 and CDR2 sequences are MGHRA and YSYEKL. With 2 bases removed from V and 6 bases from J, the gap between germline ends came to 7 bases. The length of the CDR3 is 13 residues. Here the CDR3 DNA reads TGCGCCAGCAGCCAACGGACCGCCGGGGAGCTGTTTTTT. Translation: CASSQRTAGELFF.

This clonotype was observed many times. The chain is built from TRBV12-3 or TRBV12-4 and TRBJ1-2; 7 bases map to TRBD1. The CDR3 runs to 13 residues. After removal of 5 bases from V and 4 bases from J, the junction contained 4 bases not matched to a gene. This chain's CDR3 is CASSLGQAYGYTF. CDR3 coding DNA: TGTGCCAGCAGTCTAGGACAGGCCTATGGCTACACCTTC.

This clonotype came up many times. CDR3 sequence (DNA): TGTGCCAGCAGTACAGGGACACTCGACACTGAAGCTTTCTTT. Translating gives CASSTGTLDTEAFF. This chain joins TRBV25-1 and TRBJ1-1; D is perhaps TRBD1 (6 bases). Germline V gene lookup returns CDR1 MGHDK and CDR2 SYGVNS. V gave up 5 bases and J gave up 3 bases, with 13 bases separating them. CDR3 length: 14 residues.

This clonotype was seen only a few times. V and J are TRBV7-9 and TRBJ2-7, with 7 bases that match TRBD1. Germline V lookup: CDR1 SEHNR, CDR2 FQNEAQ (reference sequence). The CDR3 consists of 13 residues. V gave up 5 bases and J gave up 7 bases; unmatched junction bases: 8. The CDR3 protein is CASSPRDRGEQYF. The DNA for the CDR3 is TGTGCCAGCAGCCCCCGGGACAGAGGAGAGCAGTACTTC.

This clonotype was counted only a few times. The CDR3 spells CASSLDGVSGELFF. As DNA, the CDR3 is TGTGCCAGCAGTCTCGACGGGGTTTCCGGGGAGCTGTTTTTT. The genes are TRBV27 and TRBJ2-2; tentatively, D is TRBD2 (5 bases). Trimming removed 5 bases at V and 6 bases at J, with 13 bases between. Germline V CDR1 and CDR2: MNHEY, SMNVEV (reference sequence). This CDR3 has 14 amino acids.

This clonotype was recorded a few times. The chain is built from TRBV7-9 and TRBJ2-1; a weak D match, TRBD2 (6 bases). This CDR3 is built from 16 residues. The germline V gene has CDR1 SEHNR and CDR2 FQNEAQ (reference sequence). V was trimmed by 5 bases and J by 0 bases, leaving 14 bases between them. The CDR3 sequence: CASSTDYSSSYNEQFF. The CDR3 bases are TGTGCCAGCAGCACGGACTACTCCAGCTCCTACAATGAGCAGTTCTTC.

This clonotype occurred a few times. This chain uses TRBV12-3 or TRBV12-4 with TRBJ2-5, with 11 bases lining up with TRBD2. J was trimmed by 4 bases and V by 6 bases; bases with no gene match: 4. This CDR3 comprises 14 residues. The CDR3 sequence: CASSLLAGAETQYF. CDR3 DNA: TGTGCCAGCAGCTTACTAGCGGGAGCAGAGACCCAGTACTTC.

The chain employs TRBV7-6 and TRBJ2-3, with a tentative D call TRBD2 (6 bases). Per germline, CDR1 SGHVS and CDR2 FNYEAQ. V shed 2 bases and J shed 0 bases, with 12 bases lying between them. The CDR3 has 16 amino acids. CDR3 in DNA: TGTGCCAGCAGCTTAAACCCGGGACTTAGCACAGATACGCAGTATTTT. It encodes CASSLNPGLSTDTQYF.

J is TRBJ2-4 and V is TRBV28; maybe TRBD2 (6 bases). The germline CDR1 and CDR2 sequences are MDHEN and SYDVKM. The V and J ends lost 4 bases and 4 bases respectively, with 11 bases between them. The CDR3 sequence is 14 residues long. In DNA, the CDR3 is TGTGCCAGCAGTTCGGGCGGGGCAAAAAACATTCAGTACTTC. Translation: CASSSGGAKNIQYF. The whole variable domain, remainder taken from reference TRBV28 and TRBJ2-4, is DVKVTQSSRYLVKRTGEKVFLECVQDMDHENMFWYRQDPGLGLRLIYFSYDVKMKEKGDIPEGYSVSREKKERFSLILESASTNQTSMYLCASSSGGAKNIQYFGAGTRLSVL.